This TCR beta chain is from a study of blood T cells in healthy people across ages. Germline V gives CDR1 KGHDR, CDR2 SFDVKD. The CDR3 extends over 15 amino acids. V was pared by 9 bases and J by 1 base, with 14 bases between. Primers used in a second PCR of about 7 to 12 cycles were a sample-barcoded 5' primer and a J-beta primer mix. TCRdb used MiXCR to reprocess the 5' RACE reads, holding one entry per CDR3 protein. The data hold 500,000 to 600,000 distinct CDR3 sequences, with roughly a quarter observed a single time. This clonotype originated in a woman in her 70s in good health. V usage is TRBV24-1 and J usage is TRBJ2-2; tentative D call: TRBD1 (5 bases). The sample was blood. In nucleotides, the CDR3 is TGTGCCACCTCCCCGTGGCAGGGGAACACCGGGGAGCTGTTTTTT. This encodes CATSPWQGNTGELFF.